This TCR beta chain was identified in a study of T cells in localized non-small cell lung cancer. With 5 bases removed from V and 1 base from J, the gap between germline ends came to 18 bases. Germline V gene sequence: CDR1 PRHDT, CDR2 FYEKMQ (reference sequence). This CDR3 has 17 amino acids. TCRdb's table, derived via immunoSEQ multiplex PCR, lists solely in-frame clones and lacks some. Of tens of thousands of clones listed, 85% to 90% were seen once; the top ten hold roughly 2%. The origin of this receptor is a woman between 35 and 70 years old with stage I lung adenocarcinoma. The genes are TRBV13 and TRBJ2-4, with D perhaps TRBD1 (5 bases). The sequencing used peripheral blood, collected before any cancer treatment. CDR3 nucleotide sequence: TGTGCCAGCAGCGCAAGATGGACATTTCGGGCCAAAAACATTCAGTACTTC. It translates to CASSARWTFRAKNIQYF.